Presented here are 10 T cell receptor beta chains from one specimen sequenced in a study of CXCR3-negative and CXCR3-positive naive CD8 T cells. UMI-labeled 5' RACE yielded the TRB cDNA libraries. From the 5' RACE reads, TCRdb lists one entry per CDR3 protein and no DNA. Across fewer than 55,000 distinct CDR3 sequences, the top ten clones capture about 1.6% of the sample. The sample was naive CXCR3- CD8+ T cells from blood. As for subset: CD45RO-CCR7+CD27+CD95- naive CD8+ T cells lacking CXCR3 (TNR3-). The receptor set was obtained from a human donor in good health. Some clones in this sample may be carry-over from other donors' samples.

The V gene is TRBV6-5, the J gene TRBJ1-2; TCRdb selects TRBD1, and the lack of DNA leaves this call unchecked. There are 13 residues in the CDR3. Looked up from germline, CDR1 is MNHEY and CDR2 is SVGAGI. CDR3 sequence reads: CASSLQPGGGYTF.

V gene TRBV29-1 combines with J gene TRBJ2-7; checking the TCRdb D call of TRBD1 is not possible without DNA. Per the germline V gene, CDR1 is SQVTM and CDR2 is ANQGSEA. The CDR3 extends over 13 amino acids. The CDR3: CSVVQGAVYEQYF.

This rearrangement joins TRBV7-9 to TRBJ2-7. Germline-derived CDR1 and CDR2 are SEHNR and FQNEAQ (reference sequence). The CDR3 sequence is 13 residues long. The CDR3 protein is CASSLGDGEEQYF.

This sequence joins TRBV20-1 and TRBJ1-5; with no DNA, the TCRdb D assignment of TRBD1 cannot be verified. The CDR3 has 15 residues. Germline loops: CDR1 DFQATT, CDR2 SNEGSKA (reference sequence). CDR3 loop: CSAQGQGGGNQPQHF.

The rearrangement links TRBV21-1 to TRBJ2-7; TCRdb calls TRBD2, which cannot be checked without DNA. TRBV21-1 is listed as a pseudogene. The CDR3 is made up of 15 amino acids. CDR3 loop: CASSKEGAGSHEQYF.

CDR3 protein: CASSFGDQETQYF. V usage is TRBV12-3 or TRBV12-4 and J usage is TRBJ2-5. This CDR3 is built from 13 residues.

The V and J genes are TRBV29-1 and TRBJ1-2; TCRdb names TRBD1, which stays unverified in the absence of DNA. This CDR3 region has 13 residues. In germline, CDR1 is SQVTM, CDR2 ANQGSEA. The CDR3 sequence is CSVEATGAAGYTF.

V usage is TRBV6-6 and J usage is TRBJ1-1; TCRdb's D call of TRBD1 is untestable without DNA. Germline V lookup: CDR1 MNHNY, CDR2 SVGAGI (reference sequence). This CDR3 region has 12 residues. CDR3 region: CATIGENTEAFF.

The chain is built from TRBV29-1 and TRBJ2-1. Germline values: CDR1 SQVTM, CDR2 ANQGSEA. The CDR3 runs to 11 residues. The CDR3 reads CSVETTREQFF.

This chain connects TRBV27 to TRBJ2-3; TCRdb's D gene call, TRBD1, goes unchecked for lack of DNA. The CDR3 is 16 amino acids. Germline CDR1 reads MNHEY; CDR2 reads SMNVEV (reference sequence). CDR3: CASSLWGGFYTDTQYF.